Each of the 25 T cell receptor beta chains below was sequenced from the same sample in a study of CD8 T cells in ankylosing spondylitis. MiXCR was run by TCRdb on the 5' RACE reads, yielding one entry per CDR3 protein. The table includes 500,000 to 550,000 distinct CDR3 sequences, 12% detected once. Their antigens remain unidentified. General study findings and limits: The study identified a TCR beta motif of several highly homologous variants that appeared characteristic of ankylosing spondylitis blood.

Input material: blood, either unsorted or a sorted T cell fraction (not recorded which). The receptor source for this set is a male donor with ankylosing spondylitis.

This clonotype was detected only a few times. The chain links TRBV5-4 to TRBJ2-1; 11 bases are shared with TRBD2. The CDR3 is made up of 16 amino acids. Trimming removed 4 bases from V and 3 bases from J; junction bases left unmatched: 6. From germline, CDR1 is SGHNT and CDR2 YYREEE (reference sequence). The DNA for the CDR3 is TGTGCCAGCAGCCCCACGGGACTAGCGGACTACAATGAGCAGTTCTTC. It is translated as CASSPTGLADYNEQFF.

The rearrangement links TRBV2 to TRBJ1-4; TRBD1 matches at 9 bases. From germline, CDR1 is SNHLY and CDR2 FYNNEI. V shed 6 bases, J shed 5 bases, and the junction held 7 bases outside the gene matches. This CDR3 spans 15 amino acids. DNA for the CDR3: TGTGCCAGCAGGGCCGGGACAGGGACGAATGAAAAACTGTTTTTT. It specifies CASRAGTGTNEKLFF. The variable domain in full, completed from reference TRBV2 and TRBJ1-4, reads EPEVTQTPSHQVTQMGQEVILRCVPISNHLYFYWYRQILGQKVEFLVSFYNNEISEKSEIFDDQFSVERPDGSNFTLKIRSTKLEDSAMYFCASRAGTGTNEKLFFGSGTQLSVL.

This clonotype was recorded a few times. V gene TRBV20-1 combines with J gene TRBJ1-1; 7 bases align to TRBD1. The length of the CDR3 is 13 residues. The V and J ends lost 6 bases and 3 bases, in that order; junction bases with no gene match: 7. Germline CDR1 is DFQATT and CDR2 is SNEGSKA (reference sequence). The CDR3 sequence is CSALGTVDTEAFF. DNA of the CDR3: TGCAGTGCCCTAGGGACAGTCGACACTGAAGCTTTCTTT.

This sequence joins TRBV7-6 and TRBJ1-4, with no clear D. The V gene lost 0 bases and the J gene lost 1 base, with 3 bases spanning the gap. The CDR3 covers 14 residues. Germline V gene lookup returns CDR1 SGHVS and CDR2 FNYEAQ. CDR3 DNA sequence: TGTGCCAGCAGCTTAGCGGGAACTAATGAAAAACTGTTTTTT. It codes for CASSLAGTNEKLFF.

This clonotype has ten or more counts. The chain joins TRBV12-3 or TRBV12-4 to TRBJ2-3; D unresolved. This CDR3 is 14 amino acids long. Trimming took 5 bases from V and 0 from J, leaving 9 bases between them. CDR3 protein: CASSPTLSTDTQYF. For the CDR3, the DNA is TGTGCCAGCAGTCCGACACTAAGCACAGATACGCAGTATTTT.

This clonotype was recorded many times. The rearrangement links TRBV5-1 to TRBJ2-1; D is perhaps TRBD1 (6 bases). Trimming removed 2 bases from V and 8 bases from J, with 11 bases in between. The germline V gene has CDR1 SGHRS and CDR2 YFSETQ. CDR3 size: 13 residues. CDR3 in DNA: TGCGCCAGCAGCTTTAACAGGGTACATGAGCAGTTCTTC. It encodes CASSFNRVHEQFF.

This clonotype was detected a few times. CDR3 sequence: CASWAGGAGYGYTF. CDR3 bases: TGTGCCAGCTGGGCAGGGGGTGCGGGCTATGGCTACACCTTC. The chain employs TRBV2 and TRBJ1-2; 7 bases align to TRBD1. This CDR3 has 14 residues. CDR1 is SNHLY, CDR2 FYNNEI, per germline. The V segment lost 8 bases and the J segment 4 bases; nucleotides outside the gene matches: 10. Variable domain in full (rest from reference TRBV2 and TRBJ1-2): EPEVTQTPSHQVTQMGQEVILRCVPISNHLYFYWYRQILGQKVEFLVSFYNNEISEKSEIFDDQFSVERPDGSNFTLKIRSTKLEDSAMYFCASWAGGAGYGYTFGSGTRLTVV.

This rearrangement joins TRBV5-1 to TRBJ1-1; D is possibly TRBD1 (5 bases). V was trimmed by 6 bases and J by 1 base, leaving 10 bases between them. This CDR3 comprises 13 residues. The germline CDR1 and CDR2 sequences are SGHRS and YFSETQ. The CDR3 is CASIRDENTEAFF. In DNA, the CDR3 is TGCGCCAGCATCCGGGACGAGAACACTGAAGCTTTCTTT.

This chain connects TRBV10-3 to TRBJ2-3, with 9 bases matching TRBD2. Germline V gives CDR1 ENHRY, CDR2 SYGVKD. The CDR3 is 14 amino acids. With 4 bases clipped from V and 7 bases from J, the junction kept 6 bases outside the gene matches. DNA of the CDR3: TGTGCCATCAGTGGTAGCGGGAGATCCAATACGCAGTATTTT. Protein: CAISGSGRSNTQYF.

CDR3 bases: TGTGCCAGCAGCCAGCTGGGGGGACCCCATATCGAGCAGTACTTC. It yields the protein CASSQLGGPHIEQYF. The V gene is TRBV7-2, the J gene TRBJ2-7, with TRBD2 as a possible D gene (6 bases). Germline lookup yields CDR1 SGHTA and CDR2 FQGNSA. Deletions cut 5 bases from V and 6 bases from J, with 20 bases between. There are 15 residues in the CDR3.

This clonotype was picked up a small number of times. This sequence joins TRBV20-1 and TRBJ2-7, with D unclear. The germline gives CDR1 DFQATT, CDR2 SNEGSKA (reference sequence). Trimming shortened V by 6 bases and J by 2 bases, and 14 bases separated the two germline ends. This CDR3 contains 13 residues. The CDR3, as DNA: TGCAGTGCCATACAACTCGGCGCCTACGAGCAGTACTTC. Its protein product is CSAIQLGAYEQYF.

The chain combines TRBV27 with TRBJ2-1; D may be TRBD1 or TRBD2 (5 bases each). This CDR3 is 18 amino acids long. CDR1 is MNHEY, CDR2 SMNVEV, per germline (reference sequence). Trimming took 4 bases from V and 0 from J, leaving 19 bases between them. The CDR3 here is CASSYRGERAFSYNEQFF. The DNA for the CDR3 is TGTGCCAGCAGTTACCGGGGCGAGAGAGCTTTCTCCTACAATGAGCAGTTCTTC.

This chain links TRBV3-1 with TRBJ2-3; 7 positions match TRBD2. Germline V gene lookup returns CDR1 LGHDT and CDR2 YNNKEL (reference sequence). The trim removed 1 base at V and 0 bases at J, leaving 4 bases unmatched. The CDR3 extends over 16 amino acids. This CDR3 is CASSQVLAISTDTQYF. The CDR3 nucleotides are TGTGCCAGCAGCCAAGTACTAGCGATTAGCACAGATACGCAGTATTTT.

This chain joins TRBV19 and TRBJ2-7; the match to TRBD2 covers 8 bases. CDR3 length: 14 amino acids. CDR1 is LNHDA and CDR2 is SQIVND in the germline V gene (reference sequence). V was pared by 2 bases and J by 4 bases, with 4 bases of the junction left unmatched. CDR3 loop: CASSISGSLYEQYF. The CDR3, as DNA: TGTGCCAGTAGTATAAGCGGGAGTCTTTACGAGCAGTACTTC.

This clonotype turned up a few times. The chain joins TRBV11-2 to TRBJ2-2; no clear D gene. The CDR3 is 14 amino acids. The V end was cut by 3 bases, the J end by 2 bases, with 7 bases between. From germline, CDR1 is SGHAT and CDR2 FQNNGV. The CDR3, as DNA: TGTGCCAGCAGCTTTATCAGAAACACCGGGGAGCTGTTTTTT. It is translated as CASSFIRNTGELFF. The whole variable domain, filled in from reference TRBV11-2 and TRBJ2-2, reads EAGVAQSPRYKIIEKRQSVAFWCNPISGHATLYWYQQILGQGPKLLIQFQNNGVVDDSQLPKDRFSAERLKGVDSTLKIQPAKLEDSAVYLCASSFIRNTGELFFGEGSRLTVL.

This clonotype was seen more than once but under ten times. This chain connects TRBV6-4 to TRBJ1-1; tentatively, D is TRBD1 (6 bases). The CDR3 extends over 14 amino acids. V dropped 5 bases and J dropped 3 bases, with 13 bases sitting between them. The germline gives CDR1 MRHNA, CDR2 SNTAGT. The CDR3 DNA reads TGTGCCAGCAGTCGCCGGGGGCGATACACTGAAGCTTTCTTT. It encodes CASSRRGRYTEAFF.

This clonotype was seen a handful of times. This rearrangement joins TRBV3-1 to TRBJ2-5; D is undetermined. V shed 4 bases and J shed 1 base, with 10 bases lying between them. The CDR3 sequence is 14 residues long. Germline assignment: CDR1 LGHDT and CDR2 YNNKEL (reference sequence). CDR3 residues: CASSPTFTQETQYF. CDR3 DNA sequence: TGTGCCAGCAGCCCGACCTTTACCCAAGAGACCCAGTACTTC.

Ten or more counts support this clonotype. V and J are TRBV4-2 and TRBJ1-6; D is undetermined. There are 17 residues in the CDR3. The germline V and J ends were trimmed by 1 base and 4 bases, with 14 bases remaining between them. CDR1 and CDR2 from the germline V gene are LGHNA and YNFKEQ. CDR3 in amino acids: CASSQASGGQYNSPLHF. CDR3 DNA sequence: TGTGCCAGCAGCCAAGCCTCCGGCGGGCAGTATAATTCACCCCTCCACTTT.

This clonotype was seen more than once but under ten times. The rearrangement links TRBV3-1 to TRBJ2-7; 9 bases map to TRBD1. The germline V gene encodes CDR1 LGHDT and CDR2 YNNKEL (reference sequence). V shed 5 bases and J 2 bases; nucleotides not matched to a gene: 4. The CDR3 sequence is 14 residues long. The CDR3 bases are TGTGCCAGCAGCTCCCGGACAGGGGCCTACGAGCAGTACTTC. Translating gives CASSSRTGAYEQYF.

This clonotype came up once. This chain uses TRBV7-9 with TRBJ1-2, with 8 bases lining up with TRBD1. The CDR3 has 14 amino acids. The germline V gene has CDR1 SEHNR and CDR2 FQNEAQ (reference sequence). V shed 5 bases and J 1 base; nucleotides not matched to a gene: 3. CDR3 sequence (DNA): TGTGCCAGCAGCGAAGACAGGGGTAACTATGGCTACACCTTC. It specifies CASSEDRGNYGYTF. The full variable domain, with the rest looked up from reference TRBV7-9 and TRBJ1-2, is DTGVSQNPRHKITKRGQNVTFRCDPISEHNRLYWYRQTLGQGPEFLTYFQNEAQLEKSRLLSDRFSAERPKGSFSTLEIQRTEQGDSAMYLCASSEDRGNYGYTFGSGTRLTVV.

This clonotype was seen many times. The chain is built from TRBV20-1 and TRBJ2-4; D may be TRBD2 (6 bases). This CDR3 has 12 amino acids. CDR1 and CDR2 from the germline V gene are DFQATT and SNEGSKA (reference sequence). The CDR3, as DNA: TGCATGGGGACTCCGGGAATAGACATTCAGTACTTC. Translated, it gives CMGTPGIDIQYF.

This clonotype was picked up a small number of times. The rearrangement joins TRBV20-1 to TRBJ2-5; D is undetermined. The V gene lost 3 bases and the J gene lost 4 bases, with 15 bases spanning the gap. Germline values: CDR1 DFQATT, CDR2 SNEGSKA (reference sequence). This CDR3 contains 14 residues. The CDR3 DNA is TGCAGTGCTAGCCACAAGGTACCGGGAGAGACCCAGTACTTC. Protein: CSASHKVPGETQYF.

This clonotype was seen a handful of times. The V call is TRBV11-2, the J call TRBJ2-1; tentatively, D is TRBD2 (6 bases). CDR3 size: 14 residues. Trimming stripped 5 bases from V and 4 bases from J, with 12 bases between. Germline-derived CDR1 and CDR2 are SGHAT and FQNNGV. CDR3: CASSNRDSYNEQFF. DNA of the CDR3: TGTGCCAGCAGCAACCGGGACTCGTACAATGAGCAGTTCTTC. The variable domain in full, completed from reference TRBV11-2 and TRBJ2-1, reads EAGVAQSPRYKIIEKRQSVAFWCNPISGHATLYWYQQILGQGPKLLIQFQNNGVVDDSQLPKDRFSAERLKGVDSTLKIQPAKLEDSAVYLCASSNRDSYNEQFFGPGTRLTVL.

This chain connects TRBV11-1 to TRBJ2-1, with 7 bases matching TRBD1. V gave up 5 bases and J gave up 9 bases; unmatched junction bases: 4. CDR3 length equals 12 residues. Looked up from germline, CDR1 is SGHAT and CDR2 is FQDESV (reference sequence). CDR3 region: CASSPRQGEQFF. In nucleotides, the CDR3 is TGTGCCAGCAGCCCGCGACAGGGTGAGCAGTTCTTC.

The genes are TRBV5-4 and TRBJ2-7; D not resolved. CDR1 is SGHNT and CDR2 is YYREEE in the germline V gene (reference sequence). The V gene lost 0 bases and the J gene lost 1 base, with 11 bases spanning the gap. The CDR3 runs 15 residues. Here the CDR3 reads CASSLGSGRSYEQYF. The CDR3 region has the DNA TGTGCCAGCAGCTTGGGGTCCGGACGGTCCTACGAGCAGTACTTC.